The present TCR beta chain was sequenced within a study of tumor-infiltrating lymphocytes in primary liver carcinoma. The input was approximately 0.45 ug total RNA; TCR beta cDNA was made from it with a constant-region primer. What produced the TCR beta libraries was three nested multiplex PCR rounds using slightly modified ARM-PCR. Amplification in the first two PCR rounds was performed using TRBV1-TRBV30 forward primers and a C-beta reverse primer for about 10 cycles each. Via MiXCR, TCRdb re-called the multiplex PCR reads, giving one row per CDR3 protein. The sample has about 330,000 distinct CDR3 sequences; 65% are singletons. This CDR3 is 15 amino acids long. Germline V gene sequence: CDR1 MNHNS, CDR2 SASEGT. It was unsorted whole blood that yielded blood RNA, and germline DNA was also extracted. About this clonotype: The junction departs from germline at one end; a sequencing error may be responsible.

The receptor comes from a man aged 35-49 years with primary liver carcinoma and hepatitis B virus infection. The specimen was peripheral blood. This chain connects TRBV6-1 to TRBJ2-1; D may correspond to TRBD1 or TRBD2 (7 bases each). The CDR3 DNA reads as TGTGCCAGTACGTCGAGGGGAGGGGGCTACAATGTGCAGTTCTTC. It is translated as CASTSRGGGYNVQFF.